This TCR beta chain is drawn from a study of identical twins. Germline loops: CDR1 LGHNA, CDR2 YSLEER. Germline trimming cut 3 bases from V and 3 bases from J; bases unmatched to any gene: 7. The CDR3 sequence is 15 residues long. Details on this clonotype: The antigen remains undetermined.

TCRdb itself ran the 5' RACE reads through MiXCR, one entry per CDR3 protein. The repertoire holds roughly 720,000 distinct CDR3 sequences, with about 20% as singletons. Study results and caveats: Out-of-frame alpha sequences common to twins exhibited a surplus of low generation probability.

In addition, the sample was reused for a study of T cells expressing NK-cell markers. According to that study: From sorted CD3+CD56+NKG2C+, CD3+CD56+NKG2C- and CD3+CD56-NKG2C+ T cells came the TCR beta repertoires. A few of the donors also had these clonotypes leading their CD3+CD56-NKG2C+ fraction. Certain NKG2C+ T cell clones were expanded, and their HCMV specificity remained unclear.

This TCR was recovered from a woman aged 18-29 years in good health. The sequencing input was PBMCs. V usage is TRBV4-3 and J usage is TRBJ2-5; 7 nucleotides line up with TRBD2. The CDR3 sequence is CASSQTTSPKETQYF. The CDR3 region has the DNA TGCGCCAGCAGCCAGACGACTAGCCCGAAAGAGACCCAGTACTTC.